What follows are 5 T cell receptor beta chains derived from one specimen sequenced in a study of T cells in pancreatic ductal adenocarcinoma. The protocol was immunoSEQ multiplex PCR, while the TCRdb copy is restricted to in-frame clones and leaves out a portion. The sample holds more than 85,000 clones, 90% to 95% seen once. No neoadjuvant therapy was given to the selected pancreatic ductal adenocarcinoma patients before their surgery. Sequencing was done on a sample of PBMCs. The receptor set was obtained from a human donor with pancreatic ductal adenocarcinoma.

The chain employs TRBV6-6 and TRBJ1-5; 7 bases agree with TRBD1. The V segment lost 5 bases and the J segment 11 bases; nucleotides outside the gene matches: 15. The CDR3 sequence is 15 residues long. Germline assignment: CDR1 MNHNY and CDR2 SVGAGI (reference sequence). As DNA, the CDR3 is TGTGCCAGCAGTGGATCGGGACAGCCCGGTCGGGCCCAGCATTTT. This codes for CASSGSGQPGRAQHF.

The rearrangement links TRBV5-1 to TRBJ2-3; TRBD1 matches at 8 bases. From germline, CDR1 is SGHRS and CDR2 YFSETQ. The CDR3 has 14 residues. After removal of 0 bases from V and 6 bases from J, the junction contained 3 bases not matched to a gene. CDR3 loop: CASSLGTGGDTQYF. In DNA, the CDR3 is TGCGCCAGCAGCTTGGGAACAGGGGGGGATACGCAGTATTTT.

The V gene is TRBV7-9, the J gene TRBJ2-1, with D possibly being TRBD1 (6 bases). This CDR3 region has 14 residues. V lost 2 bases and J 7 bases, leaving 12 bases between the germline ends. The germline CDR1 and CDR2 sequences are SEHNR and FQNEAQ (reference sequence). DNA for the CDR3: TGTGCCAGCAGCTTATTGCAGGGGTGGAATGAGCAGTTCTTC. Its translation is CASSLLQGWNEQFF.

The chain couples TRBV28 to TRBJ2-7, with 9 bases matching TRBD2. Trimming at V came to 1 base and at J to 6 bases, leaving 13 bases not matched to a gene. The CDR3 runs 17 residues. In germline, CDR1 is MDHEN, CDR2 SYDVKM. In DNA form, the CDR3 reads TGTGCCAGCAGTTTATCCCCTCTTAGGCGGGAGGGCCGCGAGCAGTACTTC. It specifies CASSLSPLRREGREQYF.

The chain combines TRBV29-1 with TRBJ1-1; no clear D gene. Germline CDR1 SQVTM, CDR2 ANQGSEA. Trimming took 5 bases from V and 4 from J, leaving 14 bases between them. The CDR3 covers 13 residues. The CDR3 nucleotides are TGCAGCGTTCCAAACTTAGGGAGCACTGAAGCTTTCTTT. Amino acids: CSVPNLGSTEAFF.